The next 8 T cell receptor beta chains were all read from a single sample in a study of radiotherapy plus CTLA-4 blockade in lung cancer. Method: immunoSEQ multiplex PCR; TCRdb's copy keeps in-frame clones and lacks some. The data hold 85,000 to 100,000 clones, with around 90% observed a single time. The sample was peripheral blood, taken from a patient treated with radiotherapy plus ipilimumab. These receptors all stem from a human donor with non-small cell lung cancer that progressed on radiotherapy plus ipilimumab.

V and J are TRBV10-1 and TRBJ1-1; 8 nucleotides match TRBD1. V was clipped by 0 bases and J by 3 bases; unmatched bases: 6. The CDR3 is 16 amino acids. Germline CDR1 and CDR2: WNHNN and SYGVQD (reference sequence). The CDR3 spells CASSESGTGADTEAFF. The CDR3 DNA reads TGCGCCAGCAGTGAGTCGGGGACAGGTGCTGACACTGAAGCTTTCTTT.

In its sample, this clone was seen once. V usage is TRBV7-3 and J usage is TRBJ2-1; D could derive from TRBD1 or TRBD2 (6 bases each). V was shortened by 3 bases and J by 7 bases, with 10 bases between the two germline ends. Germline V CDR1 and CDR2: SGHTA, FQGTGA. The CDR3 contains 13 residues. For the CDR3, the DNA is TGTGCCAGCAGCTTTGGGGGGCAGAATGAGCAGTTCTTC. This gives the protein CASSFGGQNEQFF.

This chain joins TRBV28 and TRBJ2-7; possible D gene TRBD1, 5 bases. Trimming pared 6 bases from V and 2 bases from J, leaving 8 bases between. Germline loops: CDR1 MDHEN, CDR2 SYDVKM. The CDR3 is 12 residues long. The CDR3 here is CASSWGPYEQYF. Here the CDR3 DNA reads TGTGCCAGCAGCTGGGGCCCCTACGAGCAGTACTTC. Based on the CDR3 plus reference TRBV28 and TRBJ2-7, the full variable domain is DVKVTQSSRYLVKRTGEKVFLECVQDMDHENMFWYRQDPGLGLRLIYFSYDVKMKEKGDIPEGYSVSREKKERFSLILESASTNQTSMYLCASSWGPYEQYFGPGTRLTVT.

This clone is medium-sized by share. V and J are TRBV4-2 and TRBJ1-3, with no clear D. Germline V lookup: CDR1 LGHNA, CDR2 YNFKEQ. This CDR3 has 15 amino acids. Trimming stripped 0 bases from V and 2 bases from J, with 8 bases between. The CDR3 DNA follows: TGTGCCAGCAGCCAAGATCCGGGAGCTGGAAACACCATATATTTT. It yields the protein CASSQDPGAGNTIYF.

V is TRBV18 and J is TRBJ1-2, with a weak D call TRBD1 (6 bases). With 4 bases removed from V and 4 bases from J, the gap between germline ends came to 16 bases. This CDR3 contains 15 residues. In germline, CDR1 is KGHSH, CDR2 LQKENI. The CDR3 sequence is CASSQGVLTVYGYTF. The CDR3 region has the DNA TGTGCCAGCTCACAGGGGGTACTAACCGTCTATGGCTACACCTTC.

The chain recombines TRBV7-9 with TRBJ1-1; 8 bases agree with TRBD1. There are 15 residues in the CDR3. The V segment lost 7 bases and the J segment 5 bases; nucleotides outside the gene matches: 12. The germline V gene has CDR1 SEHNR and CDR2 FQNEAQ (reference sequence). CDR3 in DNA: TGTGCCAGCACCATCCAGGGGCAGGGGGCAACTGAAGCTTTCTTT. Its protein product is CASTIQGQGATEAFF.

This clone has a handful of counts. This chain joins TRBV2 and TRBJ2-1; D gene unclear. The V gene lost 5 bases and the J gene lost 10 bases, with 12 bases spanning the gap. The CDR3 spans 12 residues. Germline values: CDR1 SNHLY, CDR2 FYNNEI. The CDR3 DNA follows: TGTGCCAGCAGTCGGGTCCGCCCCGAGCAGTTCTTC. It translates to CASSRVRPEQFF.

The chain uses TRBV5-8 and TRBJ2-3, with D perhaps TRBD1 or TRBD2 (5 bases each). Per the germline V gene, CDR1 is SGHTS and CDR2 is YDEGEE. V lost 1 base, J lost 7 bases, and 19 bases lay in between. This CDR3 contains 16 residues. This CDR3 is CASSLPPRGQPYTQYF. In DNA, the CDR3 is TGTGCCAGCAGCTTGCCCCCTCGGGGCCAGCCCTATACGCAGTATTTT.